This TCR beta chain was recorded in a study of blood T cells in healthy people across ages. The study's findings and limits: Long-lived donors exceeded aged donors in naive CD4+ cells and diversity. Bulk PBMC profiling left naive and antigen-experienced comparisons inconclusive.

Germline loops: CDR1 MNHEY, CDR2 SMNVEV (reference sequence). The CDR3 sequence is 16 residues long. Trimming cost V 2 bases and J 4 bases; bases outside gene matches: 8. Remarks on this clonotype: The antigen is undetermined.

It was with a sample-barcoded 5' primer and a J-beta primer mix that a second PCR of roughly 7 to 12 cycles was run. One entry per CDR3 protein results from TCRdb running MiXCR on the 5' RACE reads. Found here are about 670,000 distinct CDR3 sequences, 40% to 65% of them singletons; the top ten hold approximately 13%. The source material was blood. This chain uses TRBV27 with TRBJ2-1; 7 nucleotides align to TRBD2. The source of this sequence is a woman older than 75 in good health. In DNA, the CDR3 is TGTGCCAGCAGTTTAAACGGGGAGGGCCCGTACAATGAGCAGTTCTTC. This sequence encodes CASSLNGEGPYNEQFF.